Shown below are 9 T cell receptor beta chains from a single sample sequenced in a study of T cell responses to AZD1222 COVID-19 vaccine. Sequenced by immunoSEQ multiplex PCR; TCRdb stores in-frame clones only, minus some. The sample has 100,000 to 120,000 clones; 80% to 95% are singletons. This specimen was peripheral blood, taken 28 days after the second AZD1222 dose. These receptors were taken from an adult who received the AZD1222 COVID-19 vaccine.

The chain employs TRBV5-1 and TRBJ1-4; the D is unclear. Looked up from germline, CDR1 is SGHRS and CDR2 is YFSETQ. This CDR3 has 14 amino acids. V was cut by 2 bases and J by 4 bases, with 9 bases left in between. CDR3 sequence: CASSFGSNNEKLFF. CDR3 in DNA: TGCGCCAGCAGCTTTGGAAGTAATAATGAAAAACTGTTTTTT.

The chain links TRBV5-4 to TRBJ2-7; TRBD1 matches at 7 bases. CDR1 is SGHNT and CDR2 is YYREEE in the germline V gene (reference sequence). The V gene end was trimmed by 2 bases and the J gene end by 4 bases; junction bases not matched to a gene: 9. The CDR3 totals 15 residues. This chain's CDR3 is CASSLPTGISYEQYF. The CDR3 DNA is TGTGCCAGCAGCTTACCGACAGGGATCTCGTACGAGCAGTACTTC.

The genes are TRBV7-2 and TRBJ2-5; a weak D match, TRBD1 (6 bases). Trimming pared 6 bases from V and 1 base from J, leaving 15 bases between. Looked up from germline, CDR1 is SGHTA and CDR2 is FQGNSA. The CDR3 consists of 15 residues. The CDR3 DNA reads TGTGCCAGCAGGAGGAAGACAGGCATCCAAGAGACCCAGTACTTC. Translating gives CASRRKTGIQETQYF.

The genes are TRBV5-5 and TRBJ1-2, with 7 bases identical to TRBD1. Germline CDR1 is SGHKS and CDR2 is YYEKEE (reference sequence). V trimming: 0 bases; J trimming: 4 bases; junction bases outside the gene matches: 9. There are 16 residues in the CDR3. CDR3 amino acids: CASSLAQGVSGYGYTF. CDR3 coding DNA: TGTGCCAGCAGCTTGGCCCAGGGGGTTTCAGGCTATGGCTACACCTTC.

The chain has TRBV27 and TRBJ2-6, with 8 bases matching TRBD2. The germline V gene has CDR1 MNHEY and CDR2 SMNVEV (reference sequence). The CDR3 is 16 residues long. The V segment lost 5 bases and the J segment 4 bases; nucleotides outside the gene matches: 7. The CDR3 DNA sequence: TGTGCCAGCAGTCTCGGGGGGGCTTTGGGGGCCAACGTCCTGACTTTC. Its protein is CASSLGGALGANVLTF.

The V and J genes are TRBV28 and TRBJ2-2, with 10 nucleotides matching TRBD2. In germline, CDR1 is MDHEN, CDR2 SYDVKM. This CDR3 contains 15 residues. V shed 2 bases and J 6 bases; nucleotides not matched to a gene: 3. The CDR3 here is CASSLGLAGAGELFF. The DNA for the CDR3 is TGTGCCAGCAGTTTAGGTCTAGCGGGGGCCGGGGAGCTGTTTTTT.

The chain recombines TRBV5-4 with TRBJ1-1, with unresolved D. CDR3 length: 14 amino acids. V lost 0 bases and J 0 bases, leaving 6 bases between the germline ends. CDR1 and CDR2 (germline): SGHNT, YYREEE (reference sequence). In DNA form, the CDR3 reads TGTGCCAGCAGCTTGGTTGGGGTGAACACTGAAGCTTTCTTT. Its protein is CASSLVGVNTEAFF.

The rearrangement joins TRBV2 to TRBJ2-5; no definite D call. The CDR3 has 11 residues. CDR1 and CDR2 from the germline V gene are SNHLY and FYNNEI. Trimming left V 6 bases short and J 0 bases short, with 2 bases between. CDR3 sequence reads: CASRNQETQYF. The DNA for the CDR3 is TGTGCCAGCAGGAACCAAGAGACCCAGTACTTC. Variable domain in full (rest from reference TRBV2 and TRBJ2-5): EPEVTQTPSHQVTQMGQEVILRCVPISNHLYFYWYRQILGQKVEFLVSFYNNEISEKSEIFDDQFSVERPDGSNFTLKIRSTKLEDSAMYFCASRNQETQYFGPGTRLLVL.

The chain recombines TRBV5-1 with TRBJ1-1; 10 bases are shared with TRBD1. Losses at the gene ends were 2 bases for V and 11 bases for J; bases not matched to a gene: 9. The CDR3 totals 14 residues. Germline V CDR1 and CDR2: SGHRS, YFSETQ. Here the CDR3 DNA reads TGCGCCAGCAGCTTCAGCTGGGACAGGGGTGGCGCTTTCTTT. It is translated as CASSFSWDRGGAFF.